This T cell receptor beta chain was obtained from a study of OX40 agonist ivuxolimab in advanced cancers. Study at large: Ivuxolimab is an agonistic anti-OX40 (CD134) antibody, and patients were treated with it. Hepatocellular carcinoma, melanoma, renal cell or head and neck cancer was diagnosed in the dose-escalation patients.

Study-wide findings and caveats: Some of the nonresponding patients also showed low levels of normalized T-cell clonal expansion. CD8+ T cells averaged more expanded clones than CD4+.

Sequencing used immunoSEQ multiplex PCR; TCRdb keeps in-frame clones, though not all of them. Altogether tens of thousands of clones are present, around 86% being singletons, with the ten largest covering just over 2.5%. Germline CDR1 reads SGHRS; CDR2 reads YFSETQ. The CDR3 length is 14 residues. V was clipped by 0 bases and J by 6 bases, with 12 bases between them. For this clone: Its antigen is still unknown.

The V call is TRBV5-1, the J call TRBJ1-1, with D maybe TRBD1 (6 bases). The sequence was collected from an adult with an advanced solid tumor such as melanoma, head and neck, liver or kidney cancer. This specimen consisted of CD4+ or CD8+ T cells sorted from blood, obtained in a trial of the OX40 agonist ivuxolimab. CDR3 coding DNA: TGCGCCAGCAGCTTGGACGGACAGATAGCTGAAGCTTTCTTT. Residues: CASSLDGQIAEAFF.